The text below deals with one T cell receptor (beta chain). The data belong to a study of PD-L1 blockade in urothelial cancer. Clones were sequenced by immunoSEQ multiplex PCR, and TCRdb holds only the in-frame ones, with some missing. The sample lists about 52,000 clones; approximately 84% were seen once. CDR1 and CDR2 from the germline V gene are MNHEY and SMNVEV (reference sequence). With V trimmed by 5 bases and J by 7 bases, 11 bases remained unmatched. The CDR3 loop spans 16 amino acids. The time point here: pretreatment peripheral blood. The genes are TRBV27 and TRBJ1-5; 10 nucleotides line up with TRBD1. The material was PBMCs, obtained around atezolizumab (anti-PD-L1) treatment. This sequence originates from a man aged 45-65 years with urothelial cancer. The DNA for the CDR3 is TGTGCCAGCAGTACCTGGACAGGGGGTTCCTCGCAGCCCCAGCATTTT. Translating gives CASSTWTGGSSQPQHF.